The 30 T cell receptor beta chains given below trace back to one sample, sequenced in a study of blood T cell repertoires in COVID-19. The assay was immunoSEQ multiplex PCR, and TCRdb's table has in-frame clones only and misses some. This table has roughly 86,000 clones, around nine tenths appearing once. The specimen sequenced was peripheral blood. The source of these receptors is a man aged 40-49 years with acute or convalescent COVID-19.

The chain has TRBV11-2 and TRBJ1-1; 8 positions match TRBD1. V shed 3 bases, J shed 1 base, and the junction held 4 bases outside the gene matches. Germline assignment: CDR1 SGHAT and CDR2 FQNNGV. The CDR3 runs 15 residues. The CDR3 DNA reads TGTGCCAGCAGCTTCATGACAGGGGCGAACACTGAAGCTTTCTTT. As protein: CASSFMTGANTEAFF.

This clone was counted a few times. The chain recombines TRBV3-1 (or the pseudogene TRBV3-2) with TRBJ2-5, with 11 bases lining up with TRBD2. The ends lost 4 bases at V and 2 bases at J; junction bases unmatched: 3. Germline V gene data show CDR1 as LGHDT and CDR2 as YNNKEL (reference sequence). The CDR3 loop spans 15 amino acids. CDR3 DNA sequence: TGTGCCAGCAGCCCGACTAGCGGGGTTCAAGAGACCCAGTACTTC. It translates to CASSPTSGVQETQYF.

As DNA, the CDR3 is TGTGCCAGCAGCCAAGGCTTTAGCGGGACCTACGAGCAGTACTTC. Protein sequence: CASSQGFSGTYEQYF. V and J are TRBV4-2 and TRBJ2-7; 8 nucleotides match TRBD2. Germline V gene sequence: CDR1 LGHNA, CDR2 YNFKEQ. J was trimmed by 2 bases and V by 1 base; bases with no gene match: 4. The CDR3 totals 15 residues.

The rearrangement uses TRBV19 and TRBJ1-1; D is unclear. V was clipped by 5 bases and J by 4 bases, with 11 bases between them. This CDR3 is built from 13 residues. Germline V CDR1 and CDR2: LNHDA, SQIVND (reference sequence). CDR3 residues: CASSQTRTTEAFF. CDR3 coding DNA: TGTGCCAGTAGTCAGACAAGAACCACTGAAGCTTTCTTT.

Only one count was recorded for this clone. This chain uses TRBV3-1 (or the pseudogene TRBV3-2) with TRBJ1-1; 7 bases align to TRBD1. Trimming took 4 bases from V and 4 from J; bases not matched to a gene: 12. Germline loops: CDR1 LGHDT, CDR2 YNNKEL (reference sequence). This CDR3 has 16 residues. CDR3 loop: CASSLKGAGGSTEAFF. As DNA, the CDR3 is TGTGCCAGCAGCCTCAAAGGGGCAGGGGGGAGCACTGAAGCTTTCTTT.

The rearrangement joins TRBV3-1 (or the pseudogene TRBV3-2) to TRBJ1-5; 10 bases map to TRBD1. The J segment lost 7 bases and the V segment lost 6 bases, leaving 9 bases of the junction unmatched. Germline V lookup: CDR1 LGHDT, CDR2 YNNKEL (reference sequence). CDR3 size: 15 residues. The CDR3 DNA is TGTGCCAGCAGTGCCGGGACAGGGGACGCACAGCCCCAGCATTTT. Its protein is CASSAGTGDAQPQHF.

The chain recombines TRBV18 with TRBJ1-5; perhaps TRBD1 as D (5 bases). Germline values: CDR1 KGHSH, CDR2 LQKENI. The CDR3 consists of 14 residues. The ends were cut back, 3 bases at V and 6 bases at J, with 12 bases in the middle. CDR3 sequence reads: CASSPRQGVQPQHF. For the CDR3, the DNA is TGTGCCAGCTCACCTCGGCAGGGTGTTCAGCCCCAGCATTTT. The full variable domain, completed using reference TRBV18 and TRBJ1-5, is NAGVMQNPRHLVRRRGQEARLRCSPMKGHSHVYWYRQLPEEGLKFMVYLQKENIIDESGMPKERFSAEFPKEGPSILRIQQVVRGDSAAYFCASSPRQGVQPQHFGDGTRLSIL.

The V gene is TRBV6-5, the J gene TRBJ1-5; the D gene is possibly TRBD1 (5 bases). V lost 0 bases and J lost 8, with 8 bases in between. Germline assignment: CDR1 MNHEY and CDR2 SVGAGI. The CDR3 covers 13 residues. The CDR3, as DNA: TGTGCCAGCAGTTACTCGACGGGGGAGCCCCAGCATTTT. This codes for CASSYSTGEPQHF.

The chain has TRBV27 and TRBJ1-5; TRBD1 might be the D (5 bases). Germline V lookup: CDR1 MNHEY, CDR2 SMNVEV (reference sequence). V was trimmed by 9 bases and J by 0 bases, leaving 12 bases between them. The length of the CDR3 is 14 residues. The CDR3 DNA reads as TGTGCCAGAGGCGGGGCGTTTAGCAATCAGCCCCAGCATTTT. The encoded protein is CARGGAFSNQPQHF.

This sequence joins TRBV5-1 and TRBJ2-3, with TRBD2 matching 9 bases. Germline loops: CDR1 SGHRS, CDR2 YFSETQ. V gave up 5 bases and J gave up 3 bases; unmatched junction bases: 7. There are 15 residues in the CDR3. This CDR3 reads CASRDGTSPTDTQYF. The CDR3 region has the DNA TGCGCCAGCAGAGACGGGACTAGCCCTACAGATACGCAGTATTTT.

V and J are TRBV6-1 and TRBJ2-2, with 12 bases matching TRBD2. V trimming: 2 bases; J trimming: 5 bases; junction bases outside the gene matches: 3. Germline V CDR1 and CDR2: MNHNS, SASEGT. This CDR3 comprises 16 residues. The CDR3 reads CASSERLAGATGELFF. In nucleotides, the CDR3 is TGTGCCAGCAGTGAACGACTAGCGGGGGCAACCGGGGAGCTGTTTTTT.

CDR3 bases: TGTGCCAGCAGCTCAGATTACCTAGCGGGAGGGAAGAACAATGAGCAGTTCTTC. Its protein product is CASSSDYLAGGKNNEQFF. The chain is built from TRBV3-1 (or the pseudogene TRBV3-2) and TRBJ2-1, with 12 bases that match TRBD2. Looked up from germline, CDR1 is LGHDT and CDR2 is YNNKEL (reference sequence). The CDR3 runs to 18 residues. V shed 5 bases, J shed 5 bases, and the junction held 13 bases outside the gene matches.

The chain couples TRBV5-1 to TRBJ1-2; a weak D match, TRBD1 (5 bases). The length of the CDR3 is 13 residues. The V end lost 0 bases, the J end lost 2 bases, and 5 bases lay between the germline ends. Germline V gene lookup returns CDR1 SGHRS and CDR2 YFSETQ. CDR3: CASSLEGNYGYTF. CDR3 in DNA: TGCGCCAGCAGCTTGGAGGGGAACTATGGCTACACCTTC. The variable domain in full, completed from reference TRBV5-1 and TRBJ1-2, reads KAGVTQTPRYLIKTRGQQVTLSCSPISGHRSVSWYQQTPGQGLQFLFEYFSETQRNKGNFPGRFSGRQFSNSRSEMNVSTLELGDSALYLCASSLEGNYGYTFGSGTRLTVV.

V is TRBV6-5 and J is TRBJ2-3; D perhaps matches TRBD2 (5 bases). The CDR3 has 13 residues. Germline assignment: CDR1 MNHEY and CDR2 SVGAGI. V shed 8 bases and J shed 5 bases, with 14 bases lying between them. The CDR3 spells CASGLFKGDTQYF. CDR3 coding DNA: TGTGCCAGCGGACTTTTCAAGGGAGATACGCAGTATTTT.

V usage is TRBV29-1 and J usage is TRBJ2-1, with 11 bases matching TRBD2. J gave up 11 bases and V 4 bases, and 10 bases lay outside the gene matches. Germline values: CDR1 SQVTM, CDR2 ANQGSEA. The CDR3 runs 14 residues. The CDR3 loop is CSVAQVAGGSKQFF. In DNA, the CDR3 is TGCAGCGTTGCCCAGGTAGCGGGAGGGTCAAAGCAGTTCTTC.

This clone appeared a few times. The V and J genes are TRBV19 and TRBJ1-2, with 7 bases aligning to TRBD1. Per germline, CDR1 LNHDA and CDR2 SQIVND (reference sequence). The CDR3 is 13 amino acids. V lost 6 bases and J lost 4; bases outside the gene matches: 5. The CDR3 sequence is CASRTGLSYGYTF. Written as DNA, the CDR3 is TGTGCCAGTAGGACAGGGTTAAGCTATGGCTACACCTTC. Filled out from reference TRBV19 and TRBJ1-2, the complete variable domain reads DGGITQSPKYLFRKEGQNVTLSCEQNLNHDAMYWYRQDPGQGLRLIYYSQIVNDFQKGDIAEGYSVSREKKESFPLTVTSAQKNPTAFYLCASRTGLSYGYTFGSGTRLTVV.

V usage is TRBV18 and J usage is TRBJ2-3, with 11 bases identical to TRBD2. Looked up from germline, CDR1 is KGHSH and CDR2 is LQKENI. The CDR3 is made up of 17 amino acids. J was trimmed by 2 bases and V by 5 bases; bases with no gene match: 9. In nucleotides, the CDR3 is TGTGCCAGCTCATCGGAAACACTAGCGGGAGTCACAGATACGCAGTATTTT. Protein product: CASSSETLAGVTDTQYF.

The CDR3 DNA reads TGTGCCAGCAGGACAGGGGGGTCACGCAATGAGCAGTTCTTC. Its protein product is CASRTGGSRNEQFF. This rearrangement joins TRBV3-1 (or the pseudogene TRBV3-2) to TRBJ2-1; TRBD1 matches 9 bases. The CDR3 contains 14 residues. V trimming: 6 bases; J trimming: 6 bases; junction bases outside the gene matches: 6. CDR1 LGHDT and CDR2 YNNKEL come from the germline V gene (reference sequence).

The V call is TRBV10-3, the J call TRBJ1-1; D gene ambiguous. This CDR3 is 13 amino acids long. Germline V gene data show CDR1 as ENHRY and CDR2 as SYGVKD. With 2 bases removed from V and 5 bases from J, the gap between germline ends came to 9 bases. In nucleotides, the CDR3 is TGTGCCATCAGTGAGGTAGGGAGGACTGAAGCTTTCTTT. Protein sequence: CAISEVGRTEAFF.

This rearrangement joins TRBV5-1 to TRBJ1-2; no clear D gene. The CDR3 extends over 13 amino acids. The germline V gene has CDR1 SGHRS and CDR2 YFSETQ. V lost 2 bases and J 6 bases, leaving 11 bases between the germline ends. The CDR3 here is CASSFSGSDGYTF. The CDR3 DNA follows: TGCGCCAGCAGCTTCTCCGGTTCGGATGGCTACACCTTC.

The V call is TRBV18, the J call TRBJ1-2; unclear D gene. From germline, CDR1 is KGHSH and CDR2 LQKENI. The V and J ends lost 2 bases and 6 bases respectively, with 16 bases between them. CDR3 length: 15 amino acids. This CDR3 is CASSPASGVTDGYTF. The CDR3 nucleotides read TGTGCCAGCTCACCAGCGTCCGGGGTTACGGATGGCTACACCTTC.

The chain employs TRBV19 and TRBJ1-5, with TRBD1 matching 8 bases. V was pared by 3 bases and J by 1 base, with 11 bases of the junction left unmatched. The CDR3 has 18 residues. Germline values: CDR1 LNHDA, CDR2 SQIVND (reference sequence). The CDR3 sequence is CASSIGTGLGGSNQPQHF. CDR3 DNA: TGTGCCAGTAGTATTGGGACAGGCCTAGGGGGAAGCAATCAGCCCCAGCATTTT.

The chain is built from TRBV4-3 and TRBJ2-3, with D perhaps TRBD1 (8 bases). This CDR3 spans 15 amino acids. Trimming took off 2 bases at V and 10 bases at J, with 19 bases between the two ends. Germline lookup yields CDR1 LGHNA and CDR2 YSLEER. In DNA form, the CDR3 reads TGCGCCAGCAGCCAATCCTTGACGGGGGGACAGGCGCAGTATTTT. Protein sequence: CASSQSLTGGQAQYF.

This sequence joins TRBV11-2 and TRBJ1-2, with 7 bases that match TRBD1. Germline V gene data show CDR1 as SGHAT and CDR2 as FQNNGV. J gave up 5 bases and V 6 bases, and 6 bases lay outside the gene matches. CDR3 length: 13 amino acids. The CDR3 nucleotides read TGTGCCAGCAGTGAGAGACAGGGTTATGGCTACACCTTC. Amino acid sequence: CASSERQGYGYTF.

The gene calls are TRBV30 and TRBJ1-5; 8 nucleotides align to TRBD1. Germline-derived CDR1 and CDR2 are GTSNPN and SVGIG (reference sequence). The V and J ends lost 3 bases and 6 bases, in that order; junction bases with no gene match: 7. This CDR3 contains 14 residues. This chain's CDR3 is CAWSDRGVGQPQHF. The DNA for the CDR3 is TGTGCCTGGAGCGACAGGGGCGTAGGTCAGCCCCAGCATTTT.

The V gene is TRBV6-5, the J gene TRBJ2-7; 8 bases align to TRBD2. This CDR3 has 16 residues. The germline V gene encodes CDR1 MNHEY and CDR2 SVGAGI. J was trimmed by 1 base and V by 2 bases; bases with no gene match: 7. The DNA for the CDR3 is TGTGCCAGCAGTTACGATCCTGGACTAGCTTCCTACGAGCAGTACTTC. It is translated as CASSYDPGLASYEQYF.

The CDR3 DNA is TGTGCCAGCAGCTTGGTAGGGGGGACAGGGTTAGACTATGGCTACACCTTC. Translated: CASSLVGGTGLDYGYTF. This chain uses TRBV5-6 with TRBJ1-2; 9 bases fit TRBD1. Germline assignment: CDR1 SGHDT and CDR2 YYEEEE. Trimming removed 0 bases from V and 3 bases from J; junction bases left unmatched: 9. The CDR3 is 17 residues long.

This sequence joins TRBV4-1 and TRBJ2-7, with D tentatively TRBD2 (6 bases). Germline V gene sequence: CDR1 MGHRA, CDR2 YSYEKL. This CDR3 has 15 residues. V shed 1 base and J shed 2 bases, with 12 bases lying between them. The CDR3 protein is CASSQAGREAYEQYF. CDR3 nucleotide sequence: TGCGCCAGCAGCCAAGCAGGGCGGGAAGCCTACGAGCAGTACTTC.

The chain uses TRBV4-1 and TRBJ2-3; 9 bases line up with TRBD1. J gave up 3 bases and V 0 bases, and 7 bases lay outside the gene matches. From germline, CDR1 is MGHRA and CDR2 YSYEKL. The CDR3 has 17 amino acids. CDR3 DNA sequence: TGCGCCAGCAGCCAAGAAAGGACAGGGGCCCTGACAGATACGCAGTATTTT. It specifies CASSQERTGALTDTQYF.

The chain joins TRBV7-9 to TRBJ2-1; TRBD1 agrees at 9 bases. The V gene's germline CDR1 is SEHNR and CDR2 FQNEAQ (reference sequence). CDR3 length: 14 amino acids. Trimming took 5 bases from V and 8 from J; bases not matched to a gene: 7. CDR3 amino acids: CASSVDRGIYEQFF. As DNA, the CDR3 is TGTGCCAGCAGCGTGGACAGGGGTATCTATGAGCAGTTCTTC. The entire variable domain, with the rest obtained from reference TRBV7-9 and TRBJ2-1, is as follows: DTGVSQNPRHKITKRGQNVTFRCDPISEHNRLYWYRQTLGQGPEFLTYFQNEAQLEKSRLLSDRFSAERPKGSFSTLEIQRTEQGDSAMYLCASSVDRGIYEQFFGPGTRLTVL.